This T cell receptor beta chain derives from a study of T cells after yellow fever vaccination. Across the whole study: Those fractions that held only low numbers of cells were prepared using the SMART-Seq v4 Ultra Low Input RNA kit. Notes on the study in general: There was a possibility that FACS-sorted repertoires contained abundant clonotypes contaminating from the bulk population. Some clonotypes were seen in both the CD4 and the CD8 compartments. These made up a small share and likely arose from convergent recombination. Among primary-vaccination clones, most reappeared after the booster, at approximately 96% for CD4 and around 91% for CD8.

TCRdb called the 5' RACE reads again in MiXCR, with one record for every CDR3 protein. Of a few hundred thousand distinct CDR3 sequences listed, less than 9.5% are singletons. Germline lookup yields CDR1 ENHRY and CDR2 SYGVKD. Trimming took 7 bases from V and 5 from J, leaving 17 bases between them. The CDR3 sequence is 14 residues long. This clonotype was seen only a few times. Its target is unknown. V usage is TRBV10-3 and J usage is TRBJ2-5; no clear D gene. The receptor comes from a man aged 18-30 years who received the YFV17D yellow fever vaccine. Material: PBMCs, obtained roughly 46 days after the first yellow fever vaccination. CDR3 coding DNA: TGTGCCATCACCAATGGTGGCTCCGGGGAGACCCAGTACTTC. Its translation: CAITNGGSGETQYF.